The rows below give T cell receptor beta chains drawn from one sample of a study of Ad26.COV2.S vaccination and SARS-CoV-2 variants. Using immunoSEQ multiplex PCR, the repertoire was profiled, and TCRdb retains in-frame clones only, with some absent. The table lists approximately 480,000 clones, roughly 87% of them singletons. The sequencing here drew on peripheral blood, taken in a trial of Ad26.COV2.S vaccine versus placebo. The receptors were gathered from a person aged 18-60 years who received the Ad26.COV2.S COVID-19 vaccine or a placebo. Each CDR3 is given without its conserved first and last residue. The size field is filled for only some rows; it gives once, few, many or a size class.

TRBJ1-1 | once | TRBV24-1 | ATRRGSDTEAF
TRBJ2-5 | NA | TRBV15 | ATSRVSGRIWETQY
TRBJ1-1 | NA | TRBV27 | ASSFRGMFTEAF
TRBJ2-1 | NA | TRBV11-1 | ASSRDSGEQF
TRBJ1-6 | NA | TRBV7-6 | ASSLSQRGLSTPLH
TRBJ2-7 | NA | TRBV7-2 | ASSLVYGNEQY
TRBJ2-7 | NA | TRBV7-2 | ASKSGGTYEQY
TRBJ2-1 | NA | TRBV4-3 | ASSPGTSPYNEQF
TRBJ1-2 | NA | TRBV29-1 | SVSTGPGYT
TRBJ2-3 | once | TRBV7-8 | ASSLGGGRDTQY
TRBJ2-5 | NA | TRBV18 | ASSPGETQY
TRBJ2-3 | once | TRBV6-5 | ASSYDRQNTQY
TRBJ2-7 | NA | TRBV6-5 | ASTQERVSSYEQY
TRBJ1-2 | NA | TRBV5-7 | ASSQLAGGTNYGYT
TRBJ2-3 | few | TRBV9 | ASSVGAGGADTQY
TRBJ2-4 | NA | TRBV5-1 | ASSLDSLAKNIQY
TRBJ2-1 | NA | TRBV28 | ASSQGLAGGYEQF
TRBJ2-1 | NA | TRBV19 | ASSSTGTVREQF
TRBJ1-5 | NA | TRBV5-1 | ASSDVPGWGNQPQH
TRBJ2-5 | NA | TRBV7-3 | ASSSLGGLADPRVQY
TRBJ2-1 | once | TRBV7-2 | ASSLDSGLYNEQF
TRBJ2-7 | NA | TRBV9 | ASSVDPGGPGEQY
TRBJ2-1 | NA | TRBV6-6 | ASSPLAGPSYNEQF
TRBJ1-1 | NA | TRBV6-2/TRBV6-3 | ASSYSKNTEAF
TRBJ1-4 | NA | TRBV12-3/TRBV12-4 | ASSSGAEKLF
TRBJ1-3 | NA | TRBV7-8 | ASSSGTTGNTIY